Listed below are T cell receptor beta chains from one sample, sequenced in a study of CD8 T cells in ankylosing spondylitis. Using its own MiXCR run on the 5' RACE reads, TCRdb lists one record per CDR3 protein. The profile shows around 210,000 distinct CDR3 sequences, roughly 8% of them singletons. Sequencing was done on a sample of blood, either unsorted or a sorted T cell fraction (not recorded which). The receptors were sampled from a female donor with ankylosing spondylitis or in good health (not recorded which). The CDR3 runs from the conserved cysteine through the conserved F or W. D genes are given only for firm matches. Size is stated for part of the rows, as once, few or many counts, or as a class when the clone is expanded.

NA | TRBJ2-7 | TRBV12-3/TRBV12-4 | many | CASSLVSGEQYF | TGTGCCAGCAGTTTGGTGAGTGGGGAGCAGTACTTC
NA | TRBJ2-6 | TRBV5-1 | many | CASSPSGTGLSGANVLTF | TGCGCCAGCAGCCCCTCCGGGACCGGCTTATCTGGGGCCAACGTCCTGACTTTC
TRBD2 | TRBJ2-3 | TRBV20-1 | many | CSATNPSGFTDTQYF | TGCAGTGCTACTAACCCTAGCGGATTCACAGATACGCAGTATTTT
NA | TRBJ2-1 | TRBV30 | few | CAWSSNEQFF | TGTGCCTGGAGTAGCAATGAGCAGTTCTTC
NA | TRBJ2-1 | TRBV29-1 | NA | CSAAQGGNWIEQFF | TGCAGCGCCGCCCAAGGGGGGAATTGGATTGAGCAGTTCTTC
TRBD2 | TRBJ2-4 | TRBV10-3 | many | CAISESGLAGAKNIQYF | TGTGCCATCAGTGAATCGGGACTAGCGGGCGCCAAAAACATTCAGTACTTC
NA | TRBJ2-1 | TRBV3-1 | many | CASSFLRGHKFF | TGTGCCAGCAGCTTTCTCCGGGGCCACAAGTTCTTC
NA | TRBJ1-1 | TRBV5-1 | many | CASSSTVASTRTEAFF | TGCGCCAGCAGCTCTACAGTAGCCTCTACCCGGACTGAAGCTTTCTTT
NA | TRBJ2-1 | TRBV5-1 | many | CASSLESVGGSQFF | TGCGCCAGCAGCTTGGAATCGGTGGGCGGTTCGCAGTTCTTC
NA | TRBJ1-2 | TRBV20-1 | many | CSARGPGANYGYTF | TGCAGTGCTAGAGGCCCGGGGGCTAACTATGGCTACACCTTC
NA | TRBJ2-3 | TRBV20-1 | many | CSARDFTSGDTQYF | TGCAGTGCTAGAGATTTCACGAGCGGAGATACGCAGTATTTT
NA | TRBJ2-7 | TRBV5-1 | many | CASSANQGYEQYF | TGCGCCAGCAGCGCCAACCAGGGTTACGAGCAGTACTTC
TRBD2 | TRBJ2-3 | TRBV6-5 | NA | CASNYSSGGSVMDTQYF | TGTGCCAGCAATTATTCTTCCGGCGGGAGTGTTATGGATACGCAGTATTTT
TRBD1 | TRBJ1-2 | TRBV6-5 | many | CASSYGTGSNYGYTF | TGTGCCAGCAGTTACGGGACAGGGTCTAACTATGGCTACACCTTC
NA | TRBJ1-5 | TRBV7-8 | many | CASSLGRVGNQPQHF | TGTGCCAGCAGCTTGGGCAGGGTAGGCAATCAGCCCCAGCATTTT
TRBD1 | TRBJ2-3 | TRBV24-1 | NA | CATSDRGRTDTQYF | TGTGCCACCAGTGATAGGGGGCGCACAGATACGCAGTATTTT
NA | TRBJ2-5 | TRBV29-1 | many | CSGGLMGGETQYF | TGCAGCGGGGGGCTCATGGGGGGAGAGACCCAGTACTTC
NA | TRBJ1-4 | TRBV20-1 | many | CSARDSGWGNEKLFF | TGCAGTGCTAGAGATTCCGGATGGGGTAATGAAAAACTGTTTTTT
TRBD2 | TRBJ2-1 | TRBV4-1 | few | CASSTPGLGFDNEQFF | TGCGCCAGCAGCACTCCGGGACTAGGATTCGACAATGAGCAGTTCTTC
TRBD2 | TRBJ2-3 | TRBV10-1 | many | CASSEFGGRADTQYF | TGCGCCAGCAGTGAGTTTGGCGGGAGGGCAGATACGCAGTATTTT
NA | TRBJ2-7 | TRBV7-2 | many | CASSFIPNGNEQYF | TGTGCCAGCAGCTTTATCCCAAATGGGAACGAGCAGTACTTC
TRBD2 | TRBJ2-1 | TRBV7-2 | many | CASSPPSGRVQFF | TGTGCCAGCAGCCCCCCGTCCGGGAGGGTGCAGTTCTTC
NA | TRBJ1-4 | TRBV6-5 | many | CASSYGASNEKLFF | TGTGCCAGCAGTTATGGGGCATCTAATGAAAAACTGTTTTTT
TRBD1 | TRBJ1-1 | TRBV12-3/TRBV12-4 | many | CASSSTGLNTEAFF | TGTGCCAGCAGTTCGACAGGGCTGAACACTGAAGCTTTCTTT
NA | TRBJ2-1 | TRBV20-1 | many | CSAPESQGRYNEQFF | TGCAGTGCCCCGGAGAGCCAGGGTCGGTACAATGAGCAGTTCTTC
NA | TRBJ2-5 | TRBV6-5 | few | CASSYRDLETQYF | TGTGCCAGCAGTTACAGGGATCTGGAGACCCAGTACTTC